The text below deals with one T cell receptor beta chain. The antigen remains unidentified. The data derive from a study of shared clonotypes between healthy human individuals. Study-level results: In this cohort, only blood was sampled, and tissue repertoires likely differ.

CD45RO-negative, CCR7-selected cells formed the naive CD8 fraction, which excluded terminally differentiated effector memory CD45RA+ cells. Libraries were prepared by immunoSEQ multiplex PCR; TCRdb keeps only in-frame clonotypes and omits some of them. This repertoire shows about 680,000 clones, about 92% found once; its top ten account for approximately 24%. Trimming cost V 4 bases and J 3 bases; bases outside gene matches: 8. Germline CDR1 reads SGHDN; CDR2 reads FVKESK. This CDR3 spans 15 amino acids. The chain employs TRBV14 and TRBJ2-7, with 8 bases that match TRBD1. This TCR derives from a man aged 30 to 39 in good health. Sequences were obtained from naive CD8+ T cells sorted from blood. CDR3 protein: CASSPAGQAFYEQYF. As DNA, the CDR3 is TGTGCCAGCAGCCCGGCGGGACAGGCCTTCTACGAGCAGTACTTC.